The rows below give T cell receptor beta chains drawn from one sample of a study of cytomegalovirus exposure and HLA in healthy donors. The table came from immunoSEQ multiplex PCR; TCRdb's copy has only in-frame clones and leaves some out. The table includes 100,000 to 150,000 clones, about 80% detected once. The sample consisted of PBMCs. The receptors come from a man aged 35-49 years in good health and CMV-seronegative. The CDR3 runs from the conserved cysteine through the conserved F or W. D genes are given only for firm matches. Some rows have no size entry. The others give once, few or many, or a class for an expanded clone.

V gene	J gene	D gene	clone size	CDR3 protein	CDR3 DNA
TRBV28	TRBJ2-7	-	-	CASSPSGSNYEQYF	TGTGCCAGCAGCCCAAGTGGGAGTAACTACGAGCAGTACTTC
TRBV30	TRBJ1-1	TRBD1	-	CAWSNTGTGSPEAFF	TGTGCCTGGAGTAATACCGGGACAGGGTCTCCAGAAGCTTTCTTT
TRBV11-2	TRBJ1-1	TRBD1	-	CASSLGQGLNTEAFF	TGTGCCAGCAGCCTCGGACAGGGACTGAACACTGAAGCTTTCTTT
TRBV6-5	TRBJ2-7	TRBD2	-	CASRRLAGGYEQYF	TGTGCCAGCAGACGACTAGCGGGAGGCTACGAGCAGTACTTC
TRBV30	TRBJ1-1	-	once	CARGGRTTMNTEAFF	TGTGCCAGGGGGGGCAGGACCACAATGAACACTGAAGCTTTCTTT
TRBV29-1	TRBJ2-3	TRBD2	-	CSVTGTSGGERPDTQYF	TGCAGCGTTACCGGGACTAGCGGGGGGGAAAGGCCAGATACGCAGTATTTT
TRBV2	TRBJ1-5	-	-	CASSSKAGVNQPQHF	TGTGCCAGCAGTTCTAAGGCCGGGGTCAATCAGCCCCAGCATTTT
TRBV19	TRBJ1-4	TRBD1	-	CASTHGVGGPDEKLFF	TGTGCCAGTACCCACGGTGTAGGGGGCCCCGATGAAAAACTGTTTTTT
TRBV7-9	TRBJ2-1	TRBD2	-	CASSLAGLAGGPSYNEQFF	TGTGCCAGCAGCTTAGCGGGACTAGCGGGAGGGCCTTCCTACAATGAGCAGTTCTTC
TRBV2	TRBJ1-4	-	-	CASTRRGSQNEKLFF	TGTGCCAGCACCAGGAGGGGCAGCCAAAATGAAAAACTGTTTTTT
TRBV19	TRBJ2-7	-	-	CASSTLCYEQYF	TGTGCCAGTAGTACCCTTTGCTACGAGCAGTACTTC
TRBV28	TRBJ1-5	-	-	CASSLTGDDQPQHF	TGTGCCAGCAGTCTTACAGGTGATGATCAGCCCCAGCATTTT
TRBV5-6	TRBJ2-7	-	-	CASTQIAVGEYEQYF	TGTGCCAGCACCCAAATTGCGGTCGGGGAGTACGAGCAGTACTTC
TRBV4-2	TRBJ2-4	TRBD2	-	CASSQGRGTSGENIQYF	TGTGCCAGCAGCCAAGGCCGCGGGACTAGCGGGGAAAACATTCAGTACTTC
TRBV10-2	TRBJ2-2	-	-	CASSEAGTGELFF	TGCGCCAGCAGTGAAGCAGGTACCGGGGAGCTGTTTTTT
TRBV5-1	TRBJ2-7	TRBD1	once	CASSLALVTGDYEQYF	TGCGCCAGCAGCTTGGCCCTAGTTACAGGGGATTACGAGCAGTACTTC
TRBV23-1	TRBJ1-5	-	-	CAPGRSNQPQHF	TGCGCCCCAGGGCGGAGCAATCAGCCCCAGCATTTT
TRBV6-9	TRBJ2-1	TRBD1	-	CASSSLDRTYNEQFF	TGTGCCAGCAGTTCCCTGGACAGGACCTACAATGAGCAGTTCTTC
TRBV2	TRBJ1-2	TRBD1	-	CASRPGQGIGAGYTF	TGTGCCAGCAGGCCCGGACAGGGCATCGGAGCTGGCTACACCTTC
TRBV4-1	TRBJ2-5	-	-	CASSQDRGYQETQYF	TGCGCCAGCAGCCAAGACCGAGGGTATCAAGAGACCCAGTACTTC
TRBV27	TRBJ2-7	TRBD2	-	CASSWTGTSGSYEQYF	TGTGCCAGCAGCTGGACTGGGACTAGCGGATCCTACGAGCAGTACTTC
TRBV28	TRBJ2-7	-	-	CAMKGSEPLSEQYF	TGTGCCATGAAGGGGTCGGAGCCCCTTTCCGAGCAGTACTTC
TRBV7-6	TRBJ1-3	TRBD1	-	CASRRDRGAGNTIYF	TGTGCCAGCAGGCGGGACAGGGGAGCTGGAAACACCATATATTTT
TRBV9	TRBJ2-1	-	-	CASSVGADSSHYNEQFF	TGTGCCAGCAGCGTAGGGGCCGACAGTTCACACTACAATGAGCAGTTCTTC
TRBV9	TRBJ1-2	-	-	CASSVGLMNYGYTF	TGTGCCAGCAGCGTAGGGCTGATGAACTATGGCTACACCTTC
TRBV7-8	TRBJ2-7	TRBD1	-	CASSPLRPINPGQGRGVGEQYF	TGTGCCAGCAGCCCTCTCCGACCAATAAATCCGGGACAGGGGAGGGGTGTGGGGGAGCAGTACTTC
TRBV2	TRBJ2-7	TRBD2	-	CASRETAGVIYEQYF	TGTGCCAGCAGGGAGACGGCGGGGGTTATCTACGAGCAGTACTTC
TRBV7-8	TRBJ2-2	TRBD1	-	CASSPRTGGFTGELFF	TGTGCCAGCAGCCCCCGGACAGGGGGCTTCACCGGGGAGCTGTTTTTT
TRBV6-1	TRBJ2-7	-	-	CASSEAGASYEQYF	TGTGCCAGCAGTGAAGCAGGGGCCTCCTACGAGCAGTACTTC
TRBV7-9	TRBJ2-1	TRBD2	once	CASSLGSSGSYNEQFF	TGTGCCAGCAGCTTAGGGTCTAGCGGCTCCTACAATGAGCAGTTCTTC
TRBV15	TRBJ2-7	TRBD1	-	CATSRVGQSYEQYF	TGTGCCACCAGCAGAGTGGGACAGTCCTACGAGCAGTACTTC
TRBV19	TRBJ2-6	-	-	CASRIEGLTRAGANVLTF	TGTGCCAGTAGAATTGAGGGTCTAACTCGCGCTGGGGCCAACGTCCTGACTTTC
TRBV6-5	TRBJ2-1	TRBD1	-	CASSYAGTGSYNEQFF	TGTGCCAGCAGTTACGCCGGGACAGGGTCCTACAATGAGCAGTTCTTC
TRBV7-6	TRBJ2-1	TRBD2	-	CASSVLAGGHNEQFF	TGTGCCAGCAGCGTATTAGCGGGGGGTCACAATGAGCAGTTCTTC
TRBV28	TRBJ1-5	-	-	CASSVTGFIQPQHF	TGTGCCAGCAGTGTCACAGGGTTTATCCAGCCCCAGCATTTT
TRBV5-4	TRBJ1-2	-	once	CASSAAYYGYTF	TGTGCCAGCAGCGCGGCCTACTATGGCTACACCTTC
TRBV7-9	TRBJ2-1	-	-	CASSLAETASYNEQFF	TGTGCCAGCAGCTTAGCGGAGACAGCCTCCTACAATGAGCAGTTCTTC
TRBV5-1	TRBJ1-2	TRBD1	-	CASSLAPGQNYGYTF	TGCGCCAGCAGCTTAGCGCCGGGACAGAACTATGGCTACACCTTC
TRBV18	TRBJ2-7	-	-	CASSPSSKQTYEQYF	TGTGCCAGCTCACCATCTTCGAAACAAACCTACGAGCAGTACTTC
TRBV6-1	TRBJ1-4	-	-	CASSGGSLGQVEKLFF	TGTGCCAGCAGTGGGGGTAGTTTGGGGCAGGTTGAAAAACTGTTTTTT
TRBV2	TRBJ2-1	TRBD2	-	CASSEALGYGGAGNEQFF	TGTGCCAGCAGTGAAGCGCTGGGGTACGGGGGGGCGGGGAATGAGCAGTTCTTC
TRBV5-6	TRBJ1-4	-	-	CASSLAYDIRLFF	TGTGCCAGCAGCTTGGCCTATGATATCAGGCTGTTTTTT
TRBV6-1	TRBJ2-7	-	-	CASSDRYEQYF	TGTGCCAGCAGTGACAGGTACGAGCAGTACTTC